The rows below give T cell receptor beta chains drawn from one sample of a study of T-cell memory formation after mild COVID-19. TCRdb re-derived calls from the 5' RACE reads in MiXCR, one entry per CDR3 protein. Of about 560,000 distinct CDR3 sequences listed, about 20% are singletons. Sequences were obtained from PBMCs or a T cell subset sorted from them (not recorded which). These TCRs come from an adult woman who had mild COVID-19 (a few samples of this study predate the infection). Cell type and time point are not known. The CDR3 runs from the conserved cysteine through the conserved F or W. A D gene is named only where the DNA matches it firmly. Part of the rows lack a size; the others show once, few, many or a class for expanded clones.

clone size: NA; D gene: TRBD2; V gene: TRBV7-2; J gene: TRBJ2-7; CDR3 protein: CASSLRGSYSYEQYF; CDR3 DNA: TGTGCCAGCAGCTTGCGCGGGAGTTACTCCTACGAGCAGTACTTC
clone size: many; D gene: NA; V gene: TRBV6-5; J gene: TRBJ2-2; CDR3 protein: CASSLDGPTNTGELFF; CDR3 DNA: TGTGCCAGCAGCCTAGACGGTCCTACGAACACCGGGGAGCTGTTTTTT
clone size: few; D gene: NA; V gene: TRBV6-5; J gene: TRBJ2-3; CDR3 protein: CASSYSPGSGTQYF; CDR3 DNA: TGTGCCAGCAGTTACTCGCCCGGGAGTGGTACGCAGTATTTT
clone size: NA; D gene: NA; V gene: TRBV6-5; J gene: TRBJ1-2; CDR3 protein: CASSYLRGYGYTF; CDR3 DNA: TGTGCCAGCAGTTACCTCCGGGGCTATGGCTACACCTTC
clone size: NA; D gene: NA; V gene: TRBV5-5; J gene: TRBJ2-5; CDR3 protein: CASSLSTTTIETQYF; CDR3 DNA: TGTGCCAGCAGCTTGTCAACAACCACGATAGAGACCCAGTACTTC
clone size: NA; D gene: NA; V gene: TRBV29-1; J gene: TRBJ1-1; CDR3 protein: CSVTTVTYTEAFF; CDR3 DNA: TGCAGCGTCACGACAGTAACATACACTGAAGCTTTCTTT
clone size: few; D gene: TRBD1; V gene: TRBV7-2; J gene: TRBJ2-3; CDR3 protein: CASSDISWDRNTDTQYF; CDR3 DNA: TGTGCCAGCAGCGACATCTCTTGGGACAGGAACACAGATACGCAGTATTTT
clone size: NA; D gene: NA; V gene: TRBV7-9; J gene: TRBJ2-3; CDR3 protein: CASSTDYHTDTQYF; CDR3 DNA: TGTGCCAGCAGCACTGACTACCACACAGATACGCAGTATTTT
clone size: few; D gene: NA; V gene: TRBV24-1; J gene: TRBJ1-5; CDR3 protein: CATSDGTGIVQPQHF; CDR3 DNA: TGTGCCACCAGTGACGGAACAGGGATAGTTCAGCCCCAGCATTTT
clone size: NA; D gene: TRBD2; V gene: TRBV29-1; J gene: TRBJ2-1; CDR3 protein: CSVDATILAGEGVSYEQFF; CDR3 DNA: TGCAGCGTTGACGCAACAATACTAGCGGGAGAGGGGGTCAGTTATGAGCAGTTCTTC
clone size: few; D gene: TRBD1; V gene: TRBV5-1; J gene: TRBJ2-7; CDR3 protein: CASSLGQGVTEQYF; CDR3 DNA: TGCGCCAGCAGCTTGGGACAGGGGGTCACCGAGCAGTACTTC
clone size: NA; D gene: TRBD1; V gene: TRBV20-1; J gene: TRBJ2-7; CDR3 protein: CSARDGQARPTYEQYF; CDR3 DNA: TGCAGTGCTAGAGACGGACAGGCCCGGCCTACTTACGAGCAGTACTTC
clone size: few; D gene: NA; V gene: TRBV7-9; J gene: TRBJ2-3; CDR3 protein: CASSLALTGWQDTQYF; CDR3 DNA: TGTGCCAGCAGCTTAGCCCTGACAGGTTGGCAAGATACGCAGTATTTT
clone size: few; D gene: TRBD1; V gene: TRBV4-2; J gene: TRBJ1-1; CDR3 protein: CASSQRWTGVNTEAFF; CDR3 DNA: TGTGCCAGCAGCCAACGTTGGACAGGAGTGAACACTGAAGCTTTCTTT
clone size: many; D gene: TRBD1; V gene: TRBV10-3; J gene: TRBJ2-5; CDR3 protein: CAISRQGGETQYF; CDR3 DNA: TGTGCCATCAGTCGACAGGGGGGAGAGACCCAGTACTTC
clone size: NA; D gene: NA; V gene: TRBV7-6; J gene: TRBJ2-2; CDR3 protein: CASSLVSDNTGELFF; CDR3 DNA: TGTGCCAGCAGCTTAGTATCTGACAACACCGGGGAGCTGTTTTTT
clone size: NA; D gene: TRBD1; V gene: TRBV7-9; J gene: TRBJ2-7; CDR3 protein: CASSSRATGTEEQYF; CDR3 DNA: TGTGCCAGCAGCTCTCGAGCGACAGGGACGGAAGAGCAGTACTTC
clone size: NA; D gene: NA; V gene: TRBV12-3/TRBV12-4; J gene: TRBJ1-5; CDR3 protein: CASSAAGPLVQPQHF; CDR3 DNA: TGTGCCAGCAGCGCAGCCGGGCCCCTCGTTCAGCCCCAGCATTTT
clone size: NA; D gene: NA; V gene: TRBV9; J gene: TRBJ1-3; CDR3 protein: CASSVEGYENTIYF; CDR3 DNA: TGTGCCAGCAGCGTAGAGGGGTATGAAAACACCATATATTTT
clone size: many; D gene: NA; V gene: TRBV12-3/TRBV12-4; J gene: TRBJ2-7; CDR3 protein: CASSPRRAGAREQYF; CDR3 DNA: NA
clone size: NA; D gene: TRBD1; V gene: TRBV7-2; J gene: TRBJ1-2; CDR3 protein: CASSYKRTGTGVFQF; CDR3 DNA: TGTGCCAGCAGTTATAAACGGACCGGGACAGGGGTTTTTCAGTTC
clone size: few; D gene: NA; V gene: TRBV12-3/TRBV12-4; J gene: TRBJ1-5; CDR3 protein: CASSQQIGTEPQHF; CDR3 DNA: TGTGCCAGCAGTCAACAAATAGGGACGGAGCCCCAGCATTTT
clone size: NA; D gene: NA; V gene: TRBV12-3/TRBV12-4; J gene: TRBJ2-5; CDR3 protein: CASSFFLPEGSQYF; CDR3 DNA: TGTGCCAGCAGTTTTTTTCTCCCGGAGGGGTCCCAGTACTTC
clone size: once; D gene: NA; V gene: TRBV12-3/TRBV12-4; J gene: TRBJ1-2; CDR3 protein: CASSKRGGLVYGYTF; CDR3 DNA: TGTGCCAGCAGTAAAAGGGGAGGTCTGGTCTATGGCTACACCTTC
clone size: few; D gene: NA; V gene: TRBV6-2/TRBV6-3; J gene: TRBJ2-1; CDR3 protein: CASSYTSGGLAPGVYEQFF; CDR3 DNA: TGTGCCAGCAGTTACACCTCAGGCGGGCTAGCGCCAGGGGTCTATGAGCAGTTCTTC
clone size: NA; D gene: NA; V gene: TRBV9; J gene: TRBJ2-1; CDR3 protein: CASSPRDLTSLSSYNEQFF; CDR3 DNA: TGTGCCAGCAGCCCCAGGGACTTGACCTCGTTGAGCTCCTACAATGAGCAGTTCTTC
clone size: few; D gene: NA; V gene: TRBV29-1; J gene: TRBJ2-2; CDR3 protein: CSVVLGQPTGELFF; CDR3 DNA: TGCAGCGTCGTACTCGGACAACCCACCGGGGAGCTGTTTTTT
clone size: NA; D gene: TRBD2; V gene: TRBV12-3/TRBV12-4; J gene: TRBJ2-7; CDR3 protein: CASRPSGRAYEQYF; CDR3 DNA: TGTGCCAGCAGACCTAGCGGGAGAGCCTACGAGCAGTACTTC
clone size: many; D gene: TRBD2; V gene: TRBV5-4; J gene: TRBJ2-3; CDR3 protein: CASRQSGRAATQYF; CDR3 DNA: TGTGCCAGCAGACAAAGCGGGAGGGCCGCTACGCAGTATTTT
clone size: NA; D gene: TRBD1; V gene: TRBV20-1; J gene: TRBJ1-2; CDR3 protein: CSARARDRGNNYGYTF; CDR3 DNA: TGCAGTGCTAGAGCTCGGGACAGGGGAAACAACTATGGCTACACCTTC
clone size: NA; D gene: NA; V gene: TRBV5-1; J gene: TRBJ2-3; CDR3 protein: CASTRDIVSDTQYF; CDR3 DNA: TGCGCCAGCACCCGGGACATTGTGTCCGATACGCAGTATTTT
clone size: many; D gene: NA; V gene: TRBV5-5; J gene: TRBJ2-7; CDR3 protein: CASSPTGTDSYEQYF; CDR3 DNA: TGTGCCAGCAGCCCGACAGGAACCGACTCCTACGAGCAGTACTTC
clone size: few; D gene: NA; V gene: TRBV10-3; J gene: TRBJ2-2; CDR3 protein: CAISAGSTGELFF; CDR3 DNA: TGTGCCATCAGTGCAGGGAGCACCGGGGAGCTGTTTTTT
clone size: NA; D gene: TRBD2; V gene: TRBV15; J gene: TRBJ2-5; CDR3 protein: CATSRDLRRGIQETQYF; CDR3 DNA: TGTGCCACCAGCAGAGATTTAAGGCGGGGGATCCAAGAGACCCAGTACTTC
clone size: NA; D gene: NA; V gene: TRBV19; J gene: TRBJ1-1; CDR3 protein: CASSSRATEAFF; CDR3 DNA: TGTGCCAGTAGTTCCCGGGCTACTGAAGCTTTCTTT
clone size: many; D gene: TRBD2; V gene: TRBV6-4; J gene: TRBJ2-1; CDR3 protein: CASSADRVVGLADNEQFF; CDR3 DNA: TGTGCCAGCAGTGCCGACAGGGTAGTTGGACTAGCGGACAATGAGCAGTTCTTC
clone size: few; D gene: NA; V gene: TRBV5-5; J gene: TRBJ2-7; CDR3 protein: CASSLGGLRAYEQYF; CDR3 DNA: TGTGCCAGCAGCTTGGGAGGGCTTCGAGCCTACGAGCAGTACTTC
clone size: many; D gene: TRBD2; V gene: TRBV6-4; J gene: TRBJ2-2; CDR3 protein: CASALAGDAGELFF; CDR3 DNA: TGTGCCAGCGCACTAGCGGGGGATGCCGGGGAGCTGTTTTTT
clone size: few; D gene: NA; V gene: TRBV6-5; J gene: TRBJ1-1; CDR3 protein: CASTQLAGVRSEAFF; CDR3 DNA: TGTGCCAGCACCCAACTGGCAGGGGTTCGTTCTGAAGCTTTCTTT
clone size: few; D gene: TRBD1; V gene: TRBV4-1; J gene: TRBJ2-7; CDR3 protein: CASSQNLLDRAKGQYF; CDR3 DNA: TGCGCCAGCAGCCAAAACCTTTTGGACAGGGCAAAAGGGCAGTACTTC
clone size: NA; D gene: TRBD2; V gene: TRBV7-3; J gene: TRBJ2-1; CDR3 protein: CASSLLTGGRYNEQFF; CDR3 DNA: TGTGCCAGCAGCTTATTAACGGGAGGGAGATACAATGAGCAGTTCTTC
clone size: few; D gene: NA; V gene: TRBV5-1; J gene: TRBJ2-1; CDR3 protein: CASSSPPGNAYNEQFF; CDR3 DNA: TGCGCCAGCAGCTCACCCCCCGGAAACGCCTACAATGAGCAGTTCTTC
clone size: few; D gene: TRBD2; V gene: TRBV3-1; J gene: TRBJ2-1; CDR3 protein: CASSQGRLAGLNEQFF; CDR3 DNA: TGTGCCAGCAGCCAAGGAAGACTAGCGGGACTTAATGAGCAGTTCTTC